What follows are 28 T cell receptor beta chains derived from one specimen sequenced in a study of neurological immune-mediated disorders. TCRdb passed the 5' RACE reads through MiXCR, listing each CDR3 protein once. The sample consists of 77,000 or so distinct CDR3 sequences, 9.4% of them appearing once. The specimen was PBMCs. The receptors were gathered from a man between 50 and 59 years old in good health.

The table lists this clonotype with many counts. V is TRBV4-3 and J is TRBJ1-2; TRBD1 is a possible D gene (6 bases). Trimming shortened V by 0 bases and J by 4 bases, and 9 bases separated the two germline ends. Germline V CDR1 and CDR2: LGHNA, YSLEER. The CDR3 length is 14 residues. The CDR3: CASSQDEGVYGYTF. The CDR3 nucleotides read TGCGCCAGCAGCCAAGATGAGGGGGTCTATGGCTACACCTTC.

This clonotype showed up many times. The chain employs TRBV5-1 and TRBJ2-3; D might be TRBD1 (6 bases). The CDR3 covers 15 residues. Germline V gives CDR1 SGHRS, CDR2 YFSETQ. V shed 4 bases and J shed 3 bases, with 15 bases lying between them. The CDR3 coding sequence is TGCGCCAGCAGCATACAGGGTCTCGAGACAGATACGCAGTATTTT. Translation gives CASSIQGLETDTQYF.

This clonotype was observed many times. The genes are TRBV5-1 and TRBJ2-7; D possibly corresponds to TRBD1 (6 bases). Per the germline V gene, CDR1 is SGHRS and CDR2 is YFSETQ. This CDR3 spans 13 amino acids. Deletions cut 4 bases from V and 4 bases from J, with 12 bases between. CDR3 sequence (DNA): TGCGCCAGCAGCCTACAGGGTCCGTACGAGCAGTACTTC. It yields the protein CASSLQGPYEQYF. The entire variable domain, with the rest obtained from reference TRBV5-1 and TRBJ2-7, is as follows: KAGVTQTPRYLIKTRGQQVTLSCSPISGHRSVSWYQQTPGQGLQFLFEYFSETQRNKGNFPGRFSGRQFSNSRSEMNVSTLELGDSALYLCASSLQGPYEQYFGPGTRLTVT.

This clonotype was observed at least ten times. The chain links TRBV6-2 or TRBV6-3 to TRBJ2-5, with D possibly TRBD1 on 6 matching bases. V was trimmed by 7 bases and J by 5 bases, leaving 17 bases between them. This CDR3 has 14 residues. Germline V gene lookup returns CDR1 MNHEY and CDR2 SVGEGT. The CDR3 DNA follows: TGTGCCAGCACGGCGAGAGGGGGTTTTGAGACCCAGTACTTC. It encodes CASTARGGFETQYF.

This clonotype has ten or more counts. This chain joins TRBV4-1 and TRBJ2-7; 8 nucleotides line up with TRBD1. V shed 5 bases and J 9 bases; nucleotides not matched to a gene: 12. In germline, CDR1 is MGHRA, CDR2 YSYEKL. CDR3 length: 14 amino acids. CDR3 nucleotide sequence: TGCGCCAGCAGCTTGATGGACAGGGAGGTTCTGCAGTACTTC. This sequence encodes CASSLMDREVLQYF.

There are many counts of this clonotype. The chain has TRBV20-1 and TRBJ1-5, with TRBD1 as a possible D gene (6 bases). The CDR3 spans 15 residues. The germline V gene has CDR1 DFQATT and CDR2 SNEGSKA (reference sequence). V lost 1 base and J 2 bases, leaving 12 bases between the germline ends. This CDR3 reads CSARVGGLGNQPQHF. CDR3 DNA sequence: TGCAGTGCTAGAGTCGGGGGCCTGGGCAATCAGCCCCAGCATTTT.

Ten or more counts support this clonotype. The V gene is TRBV5-1, the J gene TRBJ2-7; D uncertain. V was trimmed by 6 bases and J by 3 bases, leaving 16 bases between them. The germline gives CDR1 SGHRS, CDR2 YFSETQ. The CDR3 runs to 14 residues. The CDR3 DNA sequence: TGCGCCAGCATTGTAACCAGAGAAAGCTACGAGCAGTACTTC. Its protein is CASIVTRESYEQYF. Based on the CDR3 plus reference TRBV5-1 and TRBJ2-7, the full variable domain is KAGVTQTPRYLIKTRGQQVTLSCSPISGHRSVSWYQQTPGQGLQFLFEYFSETQRNKGNFPGRFSGRQFSNSRSEMNVSTLELGDSALYLCASIVTRESYEQYFGPGTRLTVT.

This clonotype occurred a few times. The chain links TRBV5-5 to TRBJ1-1, with D unresolved. The CDR3 loop spans 12 amino acids. Trimming shortened V by 0 bases and J by 4 bases, and 4 bases separated the two germline ends. Germline CDR1 SGHKS, CDR2 YYEKEE (reference sequence). CDR3 DNA sequence: TGTGCCAGCAGCTTGGTCACCACTGAAGCTTTCTTT. Amino acid sequence: CASSLVTTEAFF.

This clonotype was seen at least ten times. This chain uses TRBV12-3 or TRBV12-4 with TRBJ2-3; D not resolved. This CDR3 region has 14 residues. V gave up 6 bases and J gave up 3 bases, with 13 bases separating them. Here the CDR3 DNA reads TGTGCCAGCAGAGACCCTTGGGCAACAGATACGCAGTATTTT. Its translation is CASRDPWATDTQYF.

On this clonotype: A much larger clonotype is one base distant, so this may be a read error. The CDR3 sequence is CASLDRGSSDTQYF. The CDR3 nucleotides read TGTGCCAGCCTAGACAGGGGTTCGTCAGATACGCAGTATTTT. This chain connects TRBV18 to TRBJ2-3, with TRBD1 matching 8 bases. The J segment lost 4 bases and the V segment lost 8 bases, leaving 8 bases of the junction unmatched. Looked up from germline, CDR1 is KGHSH and CDR2 is LQKENI. This CDR3 is 14 amino acids long.

This clonotype was seen at least ten times. V gene TRBV5-1 combines with J gene TRBJ2-7, with no clear D. This CDR3 contains 11 residues. V lost 0 bases to trimming and J lost 3 bases, with 1 base between them. Germline-derived CDR1 and CDR2 are SGHRS and YFSETQ. Here the CDR3 reads CASSLDYEQYF. The CDR3 DNA reads as TGCGCCAGCAGCTTGGACTACGAGCAGTACTTC. The whole variable domain, filled in from reference TRBV5-1 and TRBJ2-7, reads KAGVTQTPRYLIKTRGQQVTLSCSPISGHRSVSWYQQTPGQGLQFLFEYFSETQRNKGNFPGRFSGRQFSNSRSEMNVSTLELGDSALYLCASSLDYEQYFGPGTRLTVT.

This clonotype was seen ten or more times. The rearrangement links TRBV20-1 to TRBJ2-1; D is undetermined. Trimming pared 2 bases from V and 3 bases from J, leaving 11 bases between. The length of the CDR3 is 14 residues. Per the germline V gene, CDR1 is DFQATT and CDR2 is SNEGSKA (reference sequence). CDR3 coding DNA: TGCAGTGCTAGAACTCGGGTAGTCTACAATGAGCAGTTCTTC. Translation: CSARTRVVYNEQFF.

This clonotype was detected many times. The genes are TRBV12-3 or TRBV12-4 and TRBJ2-7; D gene uncertain. The V and J ends lost 2 bases and 2 bases respectively, with 16 bases between them. This CDR3 has 16 residues. The CDR3 reads CASSLLVRTATYEQYF. CDR3 bases: TGTGCCAGCAGTTTATTAGTTCGGACGGCTACCTACGAGCAGTACTTC.

This clonotype was counted a few times. The gene calls are TRBV7-3 and TRBJ2-5, with 9 bases that match TRBD1. Germline CDR1 and CDR2: SGHTA and FQGTGA. This CDR3 region has 14 residues. The trim removed 5 bases at V and 3 bases at J, leaving 4 bases unmatched. CDR3 amino acids: CASSRTGVEETQYF. The CDR3 DNA reads TGTGCCAGCAGCCGGACAGGGGTTGAAGAGACCCAGTACTTC.

This clonotype has a count of ten or more. V and J are TRBV5-1 and TRBJ1-4; D remains ambiguous. Trimming shortened V by 7 bases and J by 0 bases, and 10 bases separated the two germline ends. The CDR3 loop spans 14 amino acids. Germline V gene lookup returns CDR1 SGHRS and CDR2 YFSETQ. The CDR3 sequence is CASAETATNEKLFF. Written as DNA, the CDR3 is TGCGCCAGCGCTGAGACTGCAACTAATGAAAAACTGTTTTTT. Full variable domain (outside the CDR3, taken from reference TRBV5-1 and TRBJ1-4): KAGVTQTPRYLIKTRGQQVTLSCSPISGHRSVSWYQQTPGQGLQFLFEYFSETQRNKGNFPGRFSGRQFSNSRSEMNVSTLELGDSALYLCASAETATNEKLFFGSGTQLSVL.

This clonotype was counted ten times or more. The V gene is TRBV5-1, the J gene TRBJ2-3; the match to TRBD2 covers 9 bases. CDR1 and CDR2 (germline): SGHRS, YFSETQ. V lost 2 bases, J lost 1 base, and 2 bases stayed unmatched. This CDR3 spans 15 amino acids. The CDR3 is CASSLSSGGTDTQYF. CDR3 nucleotide sequence: TGCGCCAGCAGCTTATCTAGCGGGGGCACAGATACGCAGTATTTT.

This clonotype was detected ten times or more. The rearrangement links TRBV6-5 to TRBJ2-5; D is unclear. Germline V gene lookup returns CDR1 MNHEY and CDR2 SVGAGI. The V and J ends lost 8 bases and 5 bases respectively, with 15 bases between them. CDR3 length: 13 amino acids. The CDR3 nucleotides are TGTGCCAGCCTGTCGGGCCCTGGGGAGACCCAGTACTTC. This encodes CASLSGPGETQYF.

Concerning this clonotype: A read error may explain this, as a much larger clone is one base away. This chain joins TRBV2 and TRBJ2-7; TRBD1 agrees at 9 bases. Germline assignment: CDR1 SNHLY and CDR2 FYNNEI. V lost 10 bases, J lost 4 bases, and 14 bases stayed unmatched. The CDR3 totals 15 residues. This CDR3 is CANRFLQGARYEQYF. Written as DNA, the CDR3 is TGTGCCAACAGGTTTCTACAGGGGGCGAGGTACGAGCAGTACTTC.

Ten or more counts support this clonotype. The chain combines TRBV3-1 with TRBJ2-5; unclear D gene. CDR1 and CDR2 (germline): LGHDT, YNNKEL (reference sequence). Trimming took 1 base from V and 5 from J, leaving 8 bases between them. This CDR3 has 13 amino acids. CDR3 amino acids: CASSQGLKETQYF. CDR3 coding DNA: TGTGCCAGCAGCCAAGGGCTGAAGGAGACCCAGTACTTC.

There are many counts of this clonotype. The genes are TRBV7-9 and TRBJ1-5; the D gene is possibly TRBD1 (5 bases). The V gene's germline CDR1 is SEHNR and CDR2 FQNEAQ (reference sequence). This CDR3 contains 15 residues. V was clipped by 4 bases and J by 4 bases, with 14 bases between them. CDR3 region: CASSYGAGSNQPQHF. Written as DNA, the CDR3 is TGTGCCAGCAGCTATGGAGCAGGGAGTAATCAGCCCCAGCATTTT.

This clonotype was found many times. This rearrangement joins TRBV6-6 to TRBJ2-3, with 7 bases matching TRBD2. This CDR3 spans 15 amino acids. V trimming: 4 bases; J trimming: 2 bases; junction bases outside the gene matches: 6. The germline CDR1 and CDR2 sequences are MNHNY and SVGAGI (reference sequence). Written as DNA, the CDR3 is TGTGCCAGCAGTTGGGAGGGACGGTTCACAGATACGCAGTATTTT. Translating gives CASSWEGRFTDTQYF.

The chain links TRBV5-1 to TRBJ2-1; 13 positions match TRBD2. This CDR3 spans 16 amino acids. CDR1 is SGHRS and CDR2 is YFSETQ in the germline V gene. Trimming cost V 4 bases and J 8 bases; bases outside gene matches: 9. This CDR3 reads CASSAGLAGARHEQFF. Here the CDR3 DNA reads TGCGCCAGCAGCGCCGGACTAGCGGGGGCGAGGCATGAGCAGTTCTTC.

In this sample, this clonotype turned up many times. The chain carries TRBV7-7 and TRBJ2-3; tentative D call: TRBD2 (7 bases). Germline lookup yields CDR1 SSHAT and CDR2 FNYEAQ (reference sequence). V lost 5 bases to trimming and J lost 1 base, with 16 bases between them. The CDR3 is made up of 16 amino acids. Here the CDR3 DNA reads TGTGCCAGCAGCCAAATGGCGGGGGCTGGCACAGATACGCAGTATTTT. It specifies CASSQMAGAGTDTQYF.

This clonotype has a count of ten or more. The rearrangement links TRBV29-1 to TRBJ1-1; TRBD1 agrees at 8 bases. The CDR3 has 12 amino acids. The V and J ends lost 4 bases and 5 bases, in that order; junction bases with no gene match: 3. Germline values: CDR1 SQVTM, CDR2 ANQGSEA. The CDR3 region is CSVGTGRTEAFF. The CDR3 nucleotides are TGCAGCGTTGGGACAGGGAGGACTGAAGCTTTCTTT.

This clonotype was picked up many times. This chain links TRBV5-1 with TRBJ2-1; D gene uncertain. Germline CDR1 is SGHRS and CDR2 is YFSETQ. The CDR3 length is 15 residues. V lost 5 bases to trimming and J lost 4 bases, with 16 bases between them. This CDR3 reads CASRPERARYNEQFF. CDR3 bases: TGCGCCAGCAGACCCGAGCGAGCAAGGTACAATGAGCAGTTCTTC.

This clonotype was seen ten or more times. The V call is TRBV15, the J call TRBJ2-7, with D possibly TRBD1 on 6 matching bases. The CDR3 extends over 15 amino acids. Trimming cost V 0 bases and J 0 bases, with 9 bases left between them. The germline CDR1 and CDR2 sequences are LNHNV and YYDKDF (reference sequence). Here the CDR3 reads CATSRDRGTSYEQYF. The CDR3 bases are TGTGCCACCAGCAGAGATAGGGGGACCTCCTACGAGCAGTACTTC.

The table lists this clonotype with many counts. The V call is TRBV7-9, the J call TRBJ2-1, with a weak D call TRBD2 (5 bases). V lost 5 bases to trimming and J lost 7 bases, with 12 bases between them. The CDR3 is made up of 13 amino acids. Germline V CDR1 and CDR2: SEHNR, FQNEAQ (reference sequence). The CDR3 nucleotides read TGTGCCAGCAGCCCCCGCGGGTCGAATGAGCAGTTCTTC. Residues: CASSPRGSNEQFF. Filled out from reference TRBV7-9 and TRBJ2-1, the complete variable domain reads DTGVSQNPRHKITKRGQNVTFRCDPISEHNRLYWYRQTLGQGPEFLTYFQNEAQLEKSRLLSDRFSAERPKGSFSTLEIQRTEQGDSAMYLCASSPRGSNEQFFGPGTRLTVL.

The table lists this clonotype with many counts. The chain employs TRBV7-2 and TRBJ2-3; perhaps TRBD2 as D (7 bases). Germline-derived CDR1 and CDR2 are SGHTA and FQGNSA. The CDR3 extends over 16 amino acids. V was cut by 5 bases and J by 4 bases, with 19 bases left in between. The CDR3 is CASSRWGGAAPDTQYF. The CDR3 bases are TGTGCCAGCAGCCGGTGGGGGGGGGCCGCCCCAGATACGCAGTATTTT.